This T cell receptor (beta chain) was sequenced during a study of blood T cells in healthy people across ages. The CDR3 loop spans 13 amino acids. Germline-derived CDR1 and CDR2 are ENHRY and SYGVKD. Primers used in a second PCR of about 7 to 12 cycles were a sample-barcoded 5' primer and a J-beta primer mix. One entry per CDR3 protein results from TCRdb running MiXCR on the 5' RACE reads. The sample lists 800,000 or so distinct CDR3 sequences, about 46% occurring once. V is TRBV10-3 and J is TRBJ2-4; 8 bases are a match to TRBD1. The J call may be faulty, since TRBJ2-7 better matches the DNA end. Sequenced material: blood. This receptor was taken from a man aged 80 or over in good health. CDR3 amino acids: CASSGTGIGEQYF. DNA of the CDR3: TGTGCCAGCTCCGGGACAGGTATTGGCGAGCAGTACTTC.